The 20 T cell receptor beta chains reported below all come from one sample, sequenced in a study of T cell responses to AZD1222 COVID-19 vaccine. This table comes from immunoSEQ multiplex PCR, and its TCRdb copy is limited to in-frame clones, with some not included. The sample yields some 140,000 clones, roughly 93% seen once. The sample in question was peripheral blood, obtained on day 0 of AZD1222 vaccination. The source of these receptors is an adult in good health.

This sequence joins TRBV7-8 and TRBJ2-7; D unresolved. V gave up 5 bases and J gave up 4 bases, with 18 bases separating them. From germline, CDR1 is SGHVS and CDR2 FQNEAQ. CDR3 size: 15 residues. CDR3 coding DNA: TGTGCCAGCAGCCGAGAGCCGAGGTACTTTTACGAGCAGTACTTC. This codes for CASSREPRYFYEQYF.

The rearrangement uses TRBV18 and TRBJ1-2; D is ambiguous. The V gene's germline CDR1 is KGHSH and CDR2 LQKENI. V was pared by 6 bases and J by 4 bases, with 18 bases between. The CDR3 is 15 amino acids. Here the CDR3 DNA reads TGTGCCAGCTCGCCTCAAGCGACTTCTCCCTATGGCTACACCTTC. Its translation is CASSPQATSPYGYTF.

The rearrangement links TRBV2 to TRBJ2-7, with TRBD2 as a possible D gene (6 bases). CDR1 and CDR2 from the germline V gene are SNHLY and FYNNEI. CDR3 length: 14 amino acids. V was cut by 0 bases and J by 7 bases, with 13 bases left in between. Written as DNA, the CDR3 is TGTGCCAGCAGTGAAGCTGGCCGGGAGTGGGAGCAGTACTTC. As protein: CASSEAGREWEQYF. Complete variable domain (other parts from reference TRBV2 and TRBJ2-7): EPEVTQTPSHQVTQMGQEVILRCVPISNHLYFYWYRQILGQKVEFLVSFYNNEISEKSEIFDDQFSVERPDGSNFTLKIRSTKLEDSAMYFCASSEAGREWEQYFGPGTRLTVT.

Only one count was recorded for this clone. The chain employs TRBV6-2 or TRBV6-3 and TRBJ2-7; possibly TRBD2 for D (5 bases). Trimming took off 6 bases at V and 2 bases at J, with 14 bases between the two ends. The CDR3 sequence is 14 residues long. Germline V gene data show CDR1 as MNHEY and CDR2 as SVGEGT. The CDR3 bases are TGTGCCAGCAGCTCCCGGACTCGTGCCTACGAGCAGTACTTC. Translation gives CASSSRTRAYEQYF.

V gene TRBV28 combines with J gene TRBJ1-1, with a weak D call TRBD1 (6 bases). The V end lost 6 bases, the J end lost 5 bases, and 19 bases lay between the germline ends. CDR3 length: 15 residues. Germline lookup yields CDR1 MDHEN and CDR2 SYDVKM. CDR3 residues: CASSLRQTGRTEAFF. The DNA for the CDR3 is TGTGCCAGCAGCCTAAGACAGACAGGCAGGACTGAAGCTTTCTTT.

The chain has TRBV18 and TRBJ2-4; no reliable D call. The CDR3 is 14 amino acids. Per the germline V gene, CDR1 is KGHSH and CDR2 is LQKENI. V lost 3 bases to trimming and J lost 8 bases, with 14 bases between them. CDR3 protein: CASSPKTQLDIQYF. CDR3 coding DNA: TGTGCCAGCTCACCGAAAACCCAGCTAGACATTCAGTACTTC.

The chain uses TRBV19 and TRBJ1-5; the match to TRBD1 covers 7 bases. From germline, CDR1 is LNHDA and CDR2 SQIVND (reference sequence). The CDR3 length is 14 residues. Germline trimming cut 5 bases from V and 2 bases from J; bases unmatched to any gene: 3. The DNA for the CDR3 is TGTGCCAGTAGTCGCACAGGGGGCAATCAGCCCCAGCATTTT. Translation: CASSRTGGNQPQHF.

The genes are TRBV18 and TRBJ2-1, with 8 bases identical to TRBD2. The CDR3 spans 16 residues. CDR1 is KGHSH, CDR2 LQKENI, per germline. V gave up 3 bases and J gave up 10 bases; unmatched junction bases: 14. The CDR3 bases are TGTGCCAGCTCACCGATCGGGACTAGGGCGAAGGGGGAGCAGTTCTTC. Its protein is CASSPIGTRAKGEQFF.

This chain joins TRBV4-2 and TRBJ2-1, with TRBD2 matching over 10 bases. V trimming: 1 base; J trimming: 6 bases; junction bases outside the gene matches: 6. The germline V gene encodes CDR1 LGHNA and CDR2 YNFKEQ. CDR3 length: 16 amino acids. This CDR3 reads CASSQAPGLASNEQFF. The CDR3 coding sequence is TGTGCCAGCAGCCAAGCACCGGGACTAGCGTCCAATGAGCAGTTCTTC.

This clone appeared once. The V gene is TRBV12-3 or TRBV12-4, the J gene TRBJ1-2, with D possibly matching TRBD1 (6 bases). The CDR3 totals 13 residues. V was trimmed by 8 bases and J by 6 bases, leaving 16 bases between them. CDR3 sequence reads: CASSNTGNDGYTF. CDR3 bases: TGTGCCAGCTCAAACACAGGGAATGATGGCTACACCTTC.

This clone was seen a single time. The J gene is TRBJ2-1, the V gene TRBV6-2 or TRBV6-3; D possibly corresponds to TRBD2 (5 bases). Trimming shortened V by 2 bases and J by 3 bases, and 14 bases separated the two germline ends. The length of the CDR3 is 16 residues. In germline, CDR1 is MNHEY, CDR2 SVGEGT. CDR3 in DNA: TGTGCCAGCAGTTACAATTTGGCCGGGAACTACAATGAGCAGTTCTTC. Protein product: CASSYNLAGNYNEQFF.

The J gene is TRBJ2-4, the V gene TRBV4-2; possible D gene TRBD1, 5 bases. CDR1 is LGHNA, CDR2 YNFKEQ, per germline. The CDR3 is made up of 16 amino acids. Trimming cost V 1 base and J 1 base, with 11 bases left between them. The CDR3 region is CASSQGYRFAKNIQYF. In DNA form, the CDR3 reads TGTGCCAGCAGCCAAGGGTACAGGTTTGCCAAAAACATTCAGTACTTC.

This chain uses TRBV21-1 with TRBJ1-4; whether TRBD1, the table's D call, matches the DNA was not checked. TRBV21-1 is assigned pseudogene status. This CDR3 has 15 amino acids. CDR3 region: CASSLRQPWGEKLFF. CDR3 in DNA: TGTGCCAGCAGCCTCCGACAGCCCTGGGGTGAAAAACTGTTTTTT.

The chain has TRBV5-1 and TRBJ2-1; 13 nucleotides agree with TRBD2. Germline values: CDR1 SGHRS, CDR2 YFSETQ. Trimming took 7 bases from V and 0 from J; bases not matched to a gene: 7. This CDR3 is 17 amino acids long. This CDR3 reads CASVGTSGNSSYNEQFF. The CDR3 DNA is TGCGCCAGCGTCGGGACTAGCGGGAATAGCTCCTACAATGAGCAGTTCTTC.

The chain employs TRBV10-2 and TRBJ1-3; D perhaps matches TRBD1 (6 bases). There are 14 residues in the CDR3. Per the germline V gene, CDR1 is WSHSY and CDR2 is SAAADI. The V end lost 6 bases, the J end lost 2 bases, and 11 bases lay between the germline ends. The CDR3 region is CASRGGRTGNTIYF. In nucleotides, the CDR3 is TGCGCCAGCAGGGGGGGGCGAACTGGAAACACCATATATTTT.

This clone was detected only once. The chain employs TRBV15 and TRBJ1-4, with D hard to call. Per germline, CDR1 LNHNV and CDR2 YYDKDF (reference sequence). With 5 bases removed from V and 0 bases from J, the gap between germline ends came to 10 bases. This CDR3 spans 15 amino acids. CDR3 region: CATSEEITTNEKLFF. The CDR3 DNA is TGTGCCACCAGCGAGGAGATTACAACTAATGAAAAACTGTTTTTT.

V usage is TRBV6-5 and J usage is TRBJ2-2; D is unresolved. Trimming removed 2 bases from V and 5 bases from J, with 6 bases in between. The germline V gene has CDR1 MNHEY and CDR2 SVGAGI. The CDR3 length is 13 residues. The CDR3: CASSYGPTGELFF. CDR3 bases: TGTGCCAGCAGTTACGGACCGACCGGGGAGCTGTTTTTT.

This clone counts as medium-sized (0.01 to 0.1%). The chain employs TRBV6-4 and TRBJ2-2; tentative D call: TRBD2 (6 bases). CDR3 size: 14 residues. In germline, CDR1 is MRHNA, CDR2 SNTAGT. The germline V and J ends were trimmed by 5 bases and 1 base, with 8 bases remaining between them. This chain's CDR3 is CASSYSGNTGELFF. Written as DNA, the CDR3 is TGTGCCAGCAGTTATAGCGGGAACACCGGGGAGCTGTTTTTT.

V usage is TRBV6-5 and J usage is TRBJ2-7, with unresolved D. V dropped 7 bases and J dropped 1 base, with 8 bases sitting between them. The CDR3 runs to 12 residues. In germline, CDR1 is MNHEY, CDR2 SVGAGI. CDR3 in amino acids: CASIGRSYEQYF. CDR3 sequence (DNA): TGTGCCAGCATTGGCAGGTCCTACGAGCAGTACTTC.

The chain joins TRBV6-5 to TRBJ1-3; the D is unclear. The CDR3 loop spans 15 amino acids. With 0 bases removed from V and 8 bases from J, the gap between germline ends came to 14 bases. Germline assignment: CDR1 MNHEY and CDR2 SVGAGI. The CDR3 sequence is CASSYSFPRRDTIYF. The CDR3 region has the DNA TGTGCCAGCAGTTACTCGTTTCCAAGGAGGGACACCATATATTTT.